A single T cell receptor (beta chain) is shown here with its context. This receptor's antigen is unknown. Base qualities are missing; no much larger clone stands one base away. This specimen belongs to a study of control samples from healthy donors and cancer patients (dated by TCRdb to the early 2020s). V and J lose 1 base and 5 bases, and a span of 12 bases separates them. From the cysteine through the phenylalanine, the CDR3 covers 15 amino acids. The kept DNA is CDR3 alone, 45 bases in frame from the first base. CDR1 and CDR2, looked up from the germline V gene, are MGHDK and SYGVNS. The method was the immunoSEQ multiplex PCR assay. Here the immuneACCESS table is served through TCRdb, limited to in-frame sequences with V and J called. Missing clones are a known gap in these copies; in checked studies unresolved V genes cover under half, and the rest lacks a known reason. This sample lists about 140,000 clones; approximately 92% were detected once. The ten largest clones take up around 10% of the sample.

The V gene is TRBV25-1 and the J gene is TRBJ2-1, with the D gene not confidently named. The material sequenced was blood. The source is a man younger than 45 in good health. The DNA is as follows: TGTGCCAGCAGTGAATTTCAGGCTAACCACAATGAGCAGTTCTTC. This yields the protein CASSEFQANHNEQFF.